A single sample is the source of the 6 T cell receptor beta chains below, sequenced in a study of blood T cell repertoires in COVID-19 (dated by TCRdb to the early 2020s). Library preparation employed the immunoSEQ multiplex PCR assay. The source is immuneACCESS, and TCRdb retained only in-frame sequences with V and J called. Part of the clones is not carried over; for the studies checked, unresolved V genes explain less than half of this, and the remainder is unexplained. The sample profile shows some 510,000 clones; around 87% of them were found once. The ten largest account for over 1.5% of the sample. Sequencing used PBMCs or T cells enriched from blood (not recorded which). The receptors were gathered from a woman in her forties who had recovered from COVID-19.

The chain links TRBV2 to TRBJ2-1, with 7 bases matching TRBD2. There are 15 residues in the CDR3. Per the germline V gene, CDR1 is SNHLY and CDR2 is FYNNEI. V lost 6 bases and J lost 2; bases outside the gene matches: 7. The CDR3 loop is CASSYGAGAYNEQFF. In nucleotides, the CDR3 is TGTGCCAGCAGCTATGGGGCGGGAGCCTACAATGAGCAGTTCTTC.

This clone was found a few times. The chain uses TRBV28 and TRBJ1-2, with 7 bases that match TRBD1. From germline, CDR1 is MDHEN and CDR2 SYDVKM. CDR3 size: 13 residues. V lost 6 bases, J lost 8 bases, and 9 bases stayed unmatched. DNA for the CDR3: TGTGCCAGCAGATCTACAGGGGAGGAAGGCTACACCTTC. Protein product: CASRSTGEEGYTF.

V gene TRBV28 combines with J gene TRBJ1-6; D not resolved. CDR3 length: 16 residues. Germline CDR1 is MDHEN and CDR2 is SYDVKM. The V and J ends lost 5 bases and 12 bases respectively, with 23 bases between them. In DNA, the CDR3 is TGTGCCAGCAGTCCCCCTCCCGGGAGCGAGGGCATACCCCTCCACTTT. It codes for CASSPPPGSEGIPLHF.

The chain combines TRBV19 with TRBJ2-7; TRBD2 matches 11 bases. CDR3 size: 13 residues. Germline assignment: CDR1 LNHDA and CDR2 SQIVND (reference sequence). With V trimmed by 5 bases and J by 6 bases, 3 bases remained unmatched. CDR3 nucleotide sequence: TGTGCCAGTAGTTTGCTAGCGGGAGGCGAGCAGTACTTC. Its protein product is CASSLLAGGEQYF.

The rearrangement joins TRBV24-1 to TRBJ2-1; 7 positions match TRBD1. This CDR3 has 16 residues. J gave up 2 bases and V 5 bases, and 8 bases lay outside the gene matches. Germline CDR1 and CDR2: KGHDR and SFDVKD. The CDR3 sequence: CATSGMTGTAYNEQFF. CDR3 bases: TGTGCCACCAGTGGCATGACCGGGACAGCCTACAATGAGCAGTTCTTC.

V gene TRBV3-1 (or the pseudogene TRBV3-2) combines with J gene TRBJ1-2; D unresolved. The germline gives CDR1 LGHDT, CDR2 YNNKEL (reference sequence). The CDR3 covers 14 residues. Trimming left V 1 base short and J 5 bases short, with 11 bases between. The chain's CDR3 is CASSQGPSGYGYTF. CDR3 DNA: TGTGCCAGCAGCCAAGGTCCATCGGGGTATGGCTACACCTTC.